This TCR beta chain was captured by sequencing in a study of blood T cell repertoires in COVID-19. This CDR3 comprises 15 residues. The V end was cut by 4 bases, the J end by 0 bases, with 12 bases between. Germline CDR1 reads SGHRS; CDR2 reads YFSETQ. Authors' analysis steps: Reference gene primer amplification gave estimated nucleated cell counts. Generated by immunoSEQ multiplex PCR, the TCRdb table keeps only in-frame clones and is missing some. V, J and clone size are taken as reported in that table, and D and trimming were inferred from the DNA itself. The repertoire includes some 120,000 clones, around 87% of them detected once, and approximately 3.3% sits in the top ten.

Material for sequencing was peripheral blood. The sequence came from a woman aged 60 to 75 with acute or convalescent COVID-19. V is TRBV5-1 and J is TRBJ2-3, with no clear D. CDR3 in DNA: TGCGCCAGCAGCCCCTCTCTGGCTAGCACAGATACGCAGTATTTT. Translation: CASSPSLASTDTQYF.